One and the same sample provided the 16 T cell receptor beta chains below, sequenced in a study of OX40 agonist ivuxolimab in advanced cancers. Method: immunoSEQ multiplex PCR; TCRdb's copy keeps in-frame clones and lacks some. The repertoire holds more than 50,000 clones, with roughly 81% as singletons. The material sequenced was CD4+ or CD8+ T cells sorted from blood, taken in a trial of the OX40 agonist ivuxolimab. These receptor sequences come from an adult with an advanced solid tumor such as melanoma, head and neck, liver or kidney cancer.

The chain carries TRBV12-5 and TRBJ2-7, with D perhaps matching TRBD1 (6 bases). The CDR3 sequence is 16 residues long. Trimming pared 0 bases from V and 5 bases from J, leaving 17 bases between. Germline CDR1 reads LGHNT; CDR2 reads FRNRAP. The CDR3 region has the DNA TGTGCTAGTGGTTTGGTACCAACAGGGCCACATCACGAGCAGTACTTC. Translated: CASGLVPTGPHHEQYF.

The chain carries TRBV5-4 and TRBJ2-7, with D hard to call. The V gene lost 1 base and the J gene lost 4 bases, with 9 bases spanning the gap. This CDR3 region has 13 residues. Looked up from germline, CDR1 is SGHNT and CDR2 is YYREEE (reference sequence). The CDR3 is CASSLWGDYEQYF. For the CDR3, the DNA is TGTGCCAGCAGCTTGTGGGGTGATTACGAGCAGTACTTC.

The CDR3 DNA follows: TGTGCCAGCAGCTTAGTGGGACAGGGAGCGGGTCAGCCCCAGCATTTT. Residues: CASSLVGQGAGQPQHF. The chain carries TRBV5-6 and TRBJ1-5, with 9 nucleotides matching TRBD1. The ends lost 2 bases at V and 6 bases at J; junction bases unmatched: 9. The CDR3 consists of 16 residues. CDR1 SGHDT and CDR2 YYEEEE come from the germline V gene.

The rearrangement uses TRBV27 and TRBJ1-4, with D hard to call. From germline, CDR1 is MNHEY and CDR2 SMNVEV (reference sequence). V was clipped by 2 bases and J by 8 bases, with 12 bases between them. The CDR3 covers 14 residues. Written as DNA, the CDR3 is TGTGCCAGCAGTTTAGGAGGATCGGGGGAAAAACTGTTTTTT. This codes for CASSLGGSGEKLFF.

The chain employs TRBV30 and TRBJ2-2; D unresolved. Germline V CDR1 and CDR2: GTSNPN, SVGIG (reference sequence). CDR3 length: 14 residues. CDR3 sequence (DNA): TGTGCATCGATTTCGCGGCCAGACACCGGGGAGCTGTTTTTT. Its protein is CASISRPDTGELFF.

The rearrangement links TRBV5-1 to TRBJ2-5; a possible D gene is TRBD1 (5 bases). CDR3 size: 15 residues. V was pared by 4 bases and J by 2 bases, with 15 bases between. The germline gives CDR1 SGHRS, CDR2 YFSETQ. CDR3 sequence (DNA): TGCGCCAGCAGCGCTTGGGGCGTGGAACAAGAGACCCAGTACTTC. Protein sequence: CASSAWGVEQETQYF.

V gene TRBV19 combines with J gene TRBJ2-7, with D hard to call. This CDR3 has 15 residues. Germline V gene lookup returns CDR1 LNHDA and CDR2 SQIVND (reference sequence). Trimming removed 2 bases at V and 2 bases at J, with 13 bases between. CDR3 DNA sequence: TGTGCCAGTAGTATATCGGCTGCGATCGCCTACGAGCAGTACTTC. Amino acids: CASSISAAIAYEQYF.

The chain employs TRBV6-6 and TRBJ2-5; maybe TRBD1 (6 bases). V was trimmed by 4 bases and J by 5 bases, leaving 17 bases between them. The CDR3 extends over 15 amino acids. Per the germline V gene, CDR1 is MNHNY and CDR2 is SVGAGI (reference sequence). Here the CDR3 DNA reads TGTGCCAGCAGTTCGGACACAGGGTCGAGGGAGACCCAGTACTTC. Translating gives CASSSDTGSRETQYF.

In DNA form, the CDR3 reads TGCGCCAGCAGCGGGGAGGGATCGGGGGTCCCCTACAATGAGCAGTTCTTC. This encodes CASSGEGSGVPYNEQFF. The V and J genes are TRBV5-1 and TRBJ2-1, with 7 nucleotides matching TRBD2. The CDR3 length is 17 residues. The germline V gene has CDR1 SGHRS and CDR2 YFSETQ. V lost 4 bases, J lost 2 bases, and 12 bases stayed unmatched.

J is TRBJ1-1 and V is TRBV28, with D maybe TRBD1 (5 bases). V lost 8 bases to trimming and J lost 5 bases, with 15 bases between them. Germline V CDR1 and CDR2: MDHEN, SYDVKM. This CDR3 spans 13 amino acids. The CDR3 loop reads CASRTYWRTEAFF. Here the CDR3 DNA reads TGTGCCAGCCGGACATATTGGAGGACTGAAGCTTTCTTT. Using reference TRBV28 and TRBJ1-1 for the parts outside the CDR3, the full variable domain is DVKVTQSSRYLVKRTGEKVFLECVQDMDHENMFWYRQDPGLGLRLIYFSYDVKMKEKGDIPEGYSVSREKKERFSLILESASTNQTSMYLCASRTYWRTEAFFGQGTRLTVV.

The chain links TRBV6-1 to TRBJ1-4, with 7 bases fitting TRBD1. The CDR3 is 14 residues long. Germline V gene data show CDR1 as MNHNS and CDR2 as SASEGT. V lost 7 bases to trimming and J lost 3 bases; unmatched junction nucleotides: 5. The CDR3 loop is CASNRGEANEKLFF. The CDR3 DNA follows: TGTGCCAGCAACAGGGGTGAGGCTAATGAAAAACTGTTTTTT.

This clone has just a few counts. The chain combines TRBV6-4 with TRBJ2-1; 14 bases are shared with TRBD2. V shed 8 bases, J shed 8 bases, and the junction held 8 bases outside the gene matches. The CDR3 is made up of 15 amino acids. The germline V gene has CDR1 MRHNA and CDR2 SNTAGT. Here the CDR3 DNA reads TGTGCCAGCCGCTCCGGACTAGCGGGAGGCGATGAGCAGTTCTTC. Its protein is CASRSGLAGGDEQFF.

The chain joins TRBV6-1 to TRBJ2-7, with 8 nucleotides matching TRBD2. The CDR3 sequence is 13 residues long. CDR1 and CDR2 from the germline V gene are MNHNS and SASEGT. V lost 1 base and J lost 8; bases outside the gene matches: 4. For the CDR3, the DNA is TGTGCCAGCAGTGAAGTGGGGACTAGTAAGCAGTACTTC. Translation gives CASSEVGTSKQYF.

This clone was recorded only once. V is TRBV5-1 and J is TRBJ2-7; 8 nucleotides match TRBD1. The CDR3 loop spans 15 amino acids. Germline loops: CDR1 SGHRS, CDR2 YFSETQ. Trimming cost V 0 bases and J 5 bases; bases outside gene matches: 7. The CDR3 nucleotides read TGCGCCAGCAGCTTGGTAGGCAGGGGGCCCGACGAGCAGTACTTC. This encodes CASSLVGRGPDEQYF.

The chain employs TRBV5-1 and TRBJ2-3; D is perhaps TRBD1 (6 bases). This CDR3 spans 16 amino acids. The V gene's germline CDR1 is SGHRS and CDR2 YFSETQ. V was cut by 0 bases and J by 3 bases, with 14 bases left in between. The CDR3 bases are TGCGCCAGCAGCTTGGAATACAGGGAGACTACAGATACGCAGTATTTT. It translates to CASSLEYRETTDTQYF.

The V call is TRBV11-3, the J call TRBJ2-7; perhaps D is TRBD1 or TRBD2 (5 bases each). The V end was cut by 2 bases, the J end by 4 bases, with 21 bases between. The CDR3 totals 17 residues. CDR1 and CDR2 from the germline V gene are SGHNT and YENEEA. In DNA, the CDR3 is TGTGCCAGCAGCTTATTCGGGGCTAGTTTATCATCGTACGAGCAGTACTTC. Amino acid sequence: CASSLFGASLSSYEQYF.